These T cell receptor beta chains were read from a single sample in a study of human T cells and chemical hapten exposure. TCRdb re-analysed the RACE reads in MiXCR, keeping a single row per CDR3 protein. The sample has around 350,000 distinct CDR3 sequences, 5.5% seen once. The source material was whole blood, sampled in connection with sensitization to the hapten diphenylcyclopropenone (DPC). The receptors derive from a woman aged 18-30 years with alopecia areata. Some clones in this sample may be carry-over from other donors' samples. Both conserved end residues are part of each CDR3. Fields, in order: CDR3 length, clone size, J gene, V gene, D gene, CDR3 DNA, CDR3 protein. A D gene is named only where the DNA matches it firmly. Only part of the rows carry a size: once, few, many, or a class if the clone is expanded.

14,many,TRBJ2-5,TRBV20-1,NA,TGCAGTGCCAAGGGCGGGCGTAACCAAGAGACCCAGTACTTC,CSAKGGRNQETQYF
13,many,TRBJ2-2,TRBV7-9,NA,TGTGCCAGCAGCTCAGGGAGCGGCGGGGAGCTGTTTTTT,CASSSGSGGELFF
15,few,TRBJ2-3,TRBV6-5,TRBD2,TGTGCCAGCAGTTATTGGCGGGGGGGCACAGATACGCAGTATTTT,CASSYWRGGTDTQYF
14,few,TRBJ1-2,TRBV15,NA,TGTGCCACCAGCAGATTCGGGACGAACTATGGCTACACCTTC,CATSRFGTNYGYTF
13,few,TRBJ2-2,TRBV4-3,TRBD2,TGCGCCAGCAGCCACGGGGGGGACGGGGAGCTGTTTTTT,CASSHGGDGELFF
15,NA,TRBJ2-3,TRBV6-1,TRBD2,TGTGCCAGCAGTTTTACTAGCGGGAAGATAGATACGCAGTATTTT,CASSFTSGKIDTQYF
13,few,TRBJ1-3,TRBV28,NA,TGTGCCACCCTCCGGGACTCAAGAAACACCATATATTTT,CATLRDSRNTIYF
13,few,TRBJ1-1,TRBV28,TRBD1,TGTGCCAGCAGTTTTGACAGGGTCTCTGAAGCTTTCTTT,CASSFDRVSEAFF
16,many,TRBJ1-1,TRBV10-3,TRBD1,TGTGCCATCAGTGAAGGGGCAGGGGGCTTGAGAACTGAAGCTTTCTTT,CAISEGAGGLRTEAFF
15,many,TRBJ2-1,TRBV20-1,TRBD1,TGCAGTGCAGCCTCCGGGACAGGGGGCTACAATGAGCAGTTCTTC,CSAASGTGGYNEQFF
15,NA,TRBJ2-7,TRBV6-5,TRBD1,TGTGCCAGCAGTTACTCGAACAGGGGCGCCTACGAGCAGTACTTC,CASSYSNRGAYEQYF